The rows below give T cell receptor beta chains drawn from one sample of a study of early stage breast cancer tumors. Only in-frame clones appear in the TCRdb table, and some are missing; sequencing was by immunoSEQ multiplex PCR. Of about 51,000 clones listed, about three quarters were seen once; the top ten hold 3.4%. The sequencing input was blood. The source is a person aged 40-50 years with breast cancer. Both conserved end residues are part of each CDR3. The D gene is left open where the match is weak. Clone sizes are given selectively: once, few, many, or a class where the clone is expanded.

>NA|TRBD2|TRBV19|TRBJ2-1
TGTGCCAGTAGTATAGATCTAGCTAGCGGAGCCTACAATGAGCAGTTCTTC
CASSIDLASGAYNEQFF
>NA|TRBD1|TRBV10-3|TRBJ2-1
TGTGCCATCAGTGAGGGACAGGGGATTCAGCAGTTCTTC
CAISEGQGIQQFF
>NA|NA|TRBV19|TRBJ2-3
TGTGCCAGTAGTATCACAGGGCCCCCTAGCACAGATACGCAGTATTTT
CASSITGPPSTDTQYF
>NA|TRBD1|TRBV6-1|TRBJ2-5
TGTGCCAGCAGTGAAGAGGCGACAGGGCTATTCCGGGAGACCCAGTACTTC
CASSEEATGLFRETQYF
>few|TRBD1|TRBV2|TRBJ2-7
TGTGCCAGCAGGAAGGACAGGGACTACGAGCAGTACTTC
CASRKDRDYEQYF
>NA|TRBD1|TRBV2|TRBJ1-2
TGTGCCAGCAGTGAAACGGGCCAGACAGGGGGCGTCTATGGCTACACCTTC
CASSETGQTGGVYGYTF
>few|NA|TRBV4-1|TRBJ1-1
TGCGCCAGCAGCCAAGGATCTGGGGCGAACACTGAAGCTTTCTTT
CASSQGSGANTEAFF
>NA|TRBD1|TRBV28|TRBJ1-2
TGTGCCAGCAGTTCGCCAGGACAGGGCCTCTATGGCTACACCTTC
CASSSPGQGLYGYTF
>once|TRBD2|TRBV6-5|TRBJ2-1
TGTGCCAGCAGTTACTTCGGGACTAGTAAAGGGGATGAGCAGTTCTTC
CASSYFGTSKGDEQFF
>NA|NA|TRBV25-1|TRBJ1-3
TGTGCCAGCATCAGCTCTGGAAACACCATATATTTT
CASISSGNTIYF
>NA|TRBD1|TRBV6-1|TRBJ1-1
TGTGCCATCAGTGAGGGACAGGTGAACACTGAAGCTTTCTTT
CAISEGQVNTEAFF
>NA|TRBD2|TRBV19|TRBJ2-1
TGTGCCAGTAGTATAGGGACTAGCGGGAGCAATGAGCAGTTCTTC
CASSIGTSGSNEQFF
>NA|NA|TRBV5-1|TRBJ1-1
TGCGCCAGCAGCTTAACTACAGGGCCCACTGAAGCTTTCTTT
CASSLTTGPTEAFF
>few|NA|TRBV7-6|TRBJ1-4
TGTGCCAGCAGCTTAGAAGTGTCGGTTGAAAAACTGTTTTTT
CASSLEVSVEKLFF
>NA|NA|TRBV21-1|TRBJ1-2
TGTGCCAGCACCGAAACCAGACAGTGGGGGTTCTATGGCTACACCTTC
CASTETRQWGFYGYTF
>NA|NA|TRBV6-6|TRBJ1-3
TGTGCCAGCAGAGACGTGGGTCTTGGAAACACCATATATTTT
CASRDVGLGNTIYF
>NA|TRBD2|TRBV18|TRBJ2-5
TGTGCCAGCTCTACAGCGGGAATTTTAGAGACCCAGTACTTC
CASSTAGILETQYF
>few|NA|TRBV6-5|TRBJ2-2
TGTGCCAGCAGTTACACGAACACCGGGGAGCTGTTTTTT
CASSYTNTGELFF
>NA|NA|TRBV15|TRBJ2-1
TGTGCCACCAGCTATCTTACAGCTGTCTACAATGAGCAGTTCTTC
CATSYLTAVYNEQFF
>once|NA|TRBV7-2|TRBJ2-2
TGTGCCAGCAGCTTAATGGTCCACACCGGGGAGCTGTTTTTT
CASSLMVHTGELFF
>NA|TRBD1|TRBV10-2|TRBJ1-1
TGCGCCACCAAGGGACAGCTGAACACTGAAGCTTTCTTT
CATKGQLNTEAFF
>NA|TRBD2|TRBV2|TRBJ2-2
TGTGCCAGCAGATATAGCGGGGGCACCGGGGAGCTGTTTTTT
CASRYSGGTGELFF
>few|NA|TRBV2|TRBJ1-1
TGTGCCAGCAGGACGGACACGTTGATCTCTGAAGCTTTCTTT
CASRTDTLISEAFF
>few|NA|TRBV28|TRBJ2-3
TGTGCCAGCAGTTTAAGGGGAAGCACAGATACGCAGTATTTT
CASSLRGSTDTQYF
>NA|TRBD2|TRBV5-1|TRBJ2-1
TGCGCCAGCGGACTAGTATCTTACAATGAGCAGTTCTTC
CASGLVSYNEQFF
>once|NA|TRBV29-1|TRBJ2-1
TGCAGCGTTAGGAGCGGCTCCTACAATGAGCAGTTCTTC
CSVRSGSYNEQFF
>NA|TRBD1|TRBV6-6|TRBJ1-2
TGTGCCAGCAGTTACTCGCCAGGGACAGGGTTCTATGGCTACACCTTC
CASSYSPGTGFYGYTF
>few|NA|TRBV2|TRBJ1-1
TGTGCCAGCAGTGCCCGTAACCCTGGGGACACTGAAGCTTTCTTT
CASSARNPGDTEAFF
>NA|NA|TRBV11-2|TRBJ2-7
TGTGCCAGCAGCCCCAGGGCCCGGGTTCAGTACTTC
CASSPRARVQYF
>once|NA|TRBV6-6|TRBJ1-1
TGTGCCAGCAGCATGCTAATAGACGGAACTGAAGCTTTCTTT
CASSMLIDGTEAFF
>once|NA|TRBV2|TRBJ1-5
TGTGCCAGCAGTGGAGAATTAGGTGGGCAGCCCCAGCATTTT
CASSGELGGQPQHF
>NA|NA|TRBV2|TRBJ2-3
TGTGCCAGGCAGGGTCAACAGGGAGTTGATACGCAGTATTTT
CARQGQQGVDTQYF
>NA|NA|TRBV5-1|TRBJ1-2
TGCGCCAGCAGCTCCGCCGGGTTGGAGGGTGGCTACACCTTC
CASSSAGLEGGYTF
>few|NA|TRBV5-4|TRBJ2-2
TGTGCCAGCAGCTTGTATTCCGGTACCGGGGAGCTGTTTTTT
CASSLYSGTGELFF
>once|TRBD1|TRBV5-1|TRBJ2-5
TGCGCCAGCAGCTTTACAGGGGAAGGAGAGACCCAGTACTTC
CASSFTGEGETQYF
>few|TRBD1|TRBV13|TRBJ1-1
TGTGCCAGCAGCCCCTCGGGGACAGGGACCACTGAAGCTTTCTTT
CASSPSGTGTTEAFF
>NA|NA|TRBV27|TRBJ2-1
TGTGCCAGCAGTCCCTGGGGGCTAGCGGACAATGAGCAGTTCTTC
CASSPWGLADNEQFF
>NA|NA|TRBV18|TRBJ2-7
TGTGCCAGCTCGCCAGGGGGGGACGAGCAGTACTTC
CASSPGGDEQYF
>medium-sized|TRBD1|TRBV2|TRBJ2-1
TGTGCCAGCCGGGACAGCAGATTCCATGAGCAGTTCTTC
CASRDSRFHEQFF
>NA|NA|TRBV5-4|TRBJ1-1
TGTGCCAGCAGCTCCAACAGACAGTCTTTGAACACTGAAGCTTTCTTT
CASSSNRQSLNTEAFF
>once|TRBD2|TRBV11-2|TRBJ2-3
TGTGCCAGCAGCTTTAGCGGGAGGTCGGCTATGAGCACAGATACGCAGTATTTT
CASSFSGRSAMSTDTQYF
>NA|NA|TRBV30|TRBJ2-5
TGTGCCTGGAGTGGTCGGGGAAAGACCCAGTACTTC
CAWSGRGKTQYF
>NA|TRBD1|TRBV6-6|TRBJ2-7
TGTGCCAGCAGTTACGGGACAGGGGGCTACGAGCAGTACTTC
CASSYGTGGYEQYF
>few|TRBD1|TRBV5-4|TRBJ2-1
TGTGCCAGCAGCTTGGACCGGGACAGCAATGAGCAGTTCTTC
CASSLDRDSNEQFF
>NA|TRBD1|TRBV30|TRBJ1-5
TGTGCCTGGAGTCCACAGGGGGCGCGAGGCAATCAGCCCCAGCATTTT
CAWSPQGARGNQPQHF
>NA|NA|TRBV2|TRBJ2-1
TGTGCCAGCAGTGAAAATCCGGGGACCTCCTACAATGAGCAGTTCTTC
CASSENPGTSYNEQFF
>few|NA|TRBV21-1|TRBJ2-7
TGTGCCAGCAGCAAAGTTAGTACTGGGGGTTACGAGCAGTACTTC
CASSKVSTGGYEQYF
>NA|NA|TRBV19|TRBJ2-3
TGTGCCAGTAGTATAGATCGGTTCGGGCCTTTGGGGTCGCAGTATTTT
CASSIDRFGPLGSQYF
>NA|TRBD2|TRBV5-1|TRBJ2-7
TGCGCCAGCAGCCCCGGACTAGCGGGAGCCTCCGAGCAGTACTTC
CASSPGLAGASEQYF